The present T cell receptor beta chain was sequenced within a study of response to subunit inactivated influenza vaccine. Germline V gene data show CDR1 as ENHRY and CDR2 as SYGVKD. Losses at the gene ends were 6 bases for V and 8 bases for J; bases not matched to a gene: 10. This CDR3 contains 15 residues. As regards this clonotype: Its target is unknown.

Study-wide results and limits: Only a handful of new T cells, the authors suggested, are recruited with each seasonal influenza vaccination.

Each CDR3 protein gets one entry after TCRdb re-called the RT-PCR reads with MiXCR. The top ten clones hold about a tenth of a sample with more than 600,000 distinct CDR3 sequences, 18% of them seen once. The sequencing here drew on PBMCs from blood, taken about 5 days after vaccination. The source of this sequence is a man aged 50-60 years who received an inactivated influenza vaccine. V usage is TRBV10-3 and J usage is TRBJ2-1; 10 positions agree with TRBD2. The CDR3 protein is CAIRGPGLAFDEQFF. CDR3 DNA: TGTGCCATCAGAGGGCCGGGACTAGCGTTCGATGAGCAGTTCTTC.